A selection of T cell receptor beta chains follows, all from one sample in a study of T-cell memory formation after mild COVID-19. TCRdb re-analysed the 5' RACE reads in MiXCR, keeping a single row per CDR3 protein. The data hold 400,000 to 550,000 distinct CDR3 sequences, with around 25% observed a single time. The specimen sequenced was PBMCs or a T cell subset sorted from them (not recorded which). The receptors derive from an adult woman who had mild COVID-19 (a few samples of this study predate the infection). Cell type and time point are not known. Each CDR3 is given with its conserved first and last residue. The D gene is left open where the match is weak. Only part of the rows carry a size: once, few, many, or a class if the clone is expanded.

cdr3_nt	cdr3_aa	v_call	d_call	clone_size	j_call
TGTGCCAGCAGCTCCTCTGCTAGCGGCTTAGATACGCAGTATTTT	CASSSSASGLDTQYF	TRBV7-9	TRBD2	-	TRBJ2-3
TGTGCCAGCAGTCCGGACAGGGATGAAAAACTGTTTTTT	CASSPDRDEKLFF	TRBV2	TRBD1	-	TRBJ1-4
TGTGCCAGCAGCTGGGCGGGTCCCTACAATGAGCAGTTCTTC	CASSWAGPYNEQFF	TRBV7-9	-	-	TRBJ2-1
TGTGCCAGCAGTTACTCCGACTGGGAGAATGAAAAACTGTTTTTT	CASSYSDWENEKLFF	TRBV6-6	-	-	TRBJ1-4
TGCAGTGCTCGGCGCCCGGGCCTAATCACAGATACGCAGTATTTT	CSARRPGLITDTQYF	TRBV20-1	-	few	TRBJ2-3
TGTGCCAGCAGCCGGAGCGTGTTGGGTGAGCAGTACTTC	CASSRSVLGEQYF	TRBV14	-	-	TRBJ2-7
TGTGCCAGCGTGCTGGGCACTGAAGCTTTCTTT	CASVLGTEAFF	TRBV6-5	-	-	TRBJ1-1
TGCAGTGCTAGAGAGCGCGCCCTCTACAATGAGCAGTTCTTC	CSARERALYNEQFF	TRBV20-1	-	few	TRBJ2-1
TGTGCCAGCAGCTTAAAGGCTAGCGGGATGGGGTCCTACGAGCAGTACTTC	CASSLKASGMGSYEQYF	TRBV7-2	TRBD2	-	TRBJ2-7
TGTGCCACCAGTGATTCCGGGACAGTTCCACTCGAGCAGTACTTC	CATSDSGTVPLEQYF	TRBV24-1	TRBD1	-	TRBJ2-7
TGTGCCAGCAGTTACAGGGGGCATAATTCACCCCTCCACTTT	CASSYRGHNSPLHF	TRBV6-5	TRBD1	-	TRBJ1-6
TGTGCCAGCAGCCCCGGGACAGTTTTCTACGAGCAGTACTTC	CASSPGTVFYEQYF	TRBV6-1	TRBD1	few	TRBJ2-7
TGTGCCAGCAGCTTAGGGGTAGCGGGGGCCCACGAGCAGTACTTC	CASSLGVAGAHEQYF	TRBV13	TRBD2	few	TRBJ2-7
TGCGCCAGCAGTCAGGGACAGGGAGAAACCGGGGAGCTGTTTTTT	CASSQGQGETGELFF	TRBV5-1	TRBD1	-	TRBJ2-2
TGTGCCAGCAGCTTGGCAACTAGCGGGTTCTACAATGAGCAGTTCTTC	CASSLATSGFYNEQFF	TRBV11-3	TRBD2	-	TRBJ2-1
TGTGCCAGCAGCACGATGGAGGTCCACAATGAGCAGTTCTTC	CASSTMEVHNEQFF	TRBV11-2	-	few	TRBJ2-1
TGTGCCTGGAGTGGGGGGGTGGAGGATGGCTACACCTTC	CAWSGGVEDGYTF	TRBV30	-	few	TRBJ1-2